Listed below are T cell receptor beta chains from one sample, sequenced in a study of control samples from healthy donors and cancer patients. Sequenced by immunoSEQ multiplex PCR; TCRdb stores in-frame clones only, minus some. The sample yields roughly 84,000 clones, 75% to 95% seen once. The source material was blood. The source is a man over 45 in good health. CDR3s include the opening cysteine and the closing phenylalanine or tryptophan. D genes are given only for firm matches. Clone size is not always given. Where it is, it says once, few, many or a class for expanded clones.

V gene,D gene,clone size,J gene,CDR3 DNA,CDR3 protein
TRBV9,-,-,TRBJ1-1,TGTGCCAGCAGCGTAGGGACAGCGGGGACTGAAGCTTTCTTT,CASSVGTAGTEAFF
TRBV12-3/TRBV12-4,TRBD1,-,TRBJ1-2,TGTGCCAGCAGTCTCTACAGGGGTAGTGGCTACACCTTC,CASSLYRGSGYTF
TRBV6-6,TRBD2,-,TRBJ2-1,TGTGCCAGCAGTCTTACTAGCGGGGGGGTGGAGCAGTTCTTC,CASSLTSGGVEQFF
TRBV5-6,TRBD1,-,TRBJ2-3,TGTGCCAGCAGCTTGGACAGGGGGCGTCCCACAGATACGCAGTATTTT,CASSLDRGRPTDTQYF
TRBV9,-,-,TRBJ1-3,TGTGCCAGCAGGAACTCTGGAAACACCATATATTTT,CASRNSGNTIYF
TRBV25-1,-,-,TRBJ1-5,TGTGCCAGCAACGGGGGGAGCAATCAGCCCCAGCATTTT,CASNGGSNQPQHF
TRBV2,TRBD1,-,TRBJ1-2,TGTGCCAGCAGGGCTCGGACAGGGGGCGTAGAGGGCTACACCTTC,CASRARTGGVEGYTF
TRBV10-3,-,-,TRBJ1-1,TGTGCCATCAGTAACGACAGGCTGAACACTGAAGCTTTCTTT,CAISNDRLNTEAFF
TRBV24-1,-,-,TRBJ1-5,TGTGCCACCAGTGATCCCCCGGATAATCAGCCCCAGCATTTT,CATSDPPDNQPQHF
TRBV27,-,-,TRBJ1-2,TGTGCCAGCGGGGGACTTGGGTATGGCTACACCTTC,CASGGLGYGYTF
TRBV30,-,-,TRBJ1-1,TGTGCCTGGAGTGTACGTATGAACACTGAAGCTTTCTTT,CAWSVRMNTEAFF
TRBV7-9,-,-,TRBJ1-1,TGTGCCAGCAGCGCGCCAGGGGACCGTCTGAACACTGAAGCTTTCTTT,CASSAPGDRLNTEAFF
TRBV2,-,-,TRBJ1-1,TGTGCCTCCCGAGGGGAAAGGAACACTGAAGCTTTCTTT,CASRGERNTEAFF
TRBV18,TRBD1,-,TRBJ1-3,TGTGCCAGCTCACCGCGACAGGGGGCATTTATCCCTGGAAACACCATATATTTT,CASSPRQGAFIPGNTIYF
TRBV30,TRBD1,-,TRBJ1-2,TGTGCCTGGAGCTACAGCCGGGACAGGGGACCCTATGGCTACACCTTC,CAWSYSRDRGPYGYTF
TRBV3-1/TRBV3-2,-,-,TRBJ1-1,TGTGCCAGCAGCCAAGATCGAGGGTTGACTGAAGCTTTCTTT,CASSQDRGLTEAFF
TRBV12-3/TRBV12-4,-,-,TRBJ1-2,TGTGCCAGCAGCCGGGCAAACTATGGCTACACCTTC,CASSRANYGYTF
TRBV2,-,once,TRBJ1-1,TGTGCCAGCAGAACAGGGATCACTGAAGCTTTCTTT,CASRTGITEAFF
TRBV6-1,-,-,TRBJ1-5,TGTGCCAGCAGTGAGCAGCTTTATCAGCCCCAGCATTTT,CASSEQLYQPQHF
TRBV3-1/TRBV3-2,-,-,TRBJ1-2,TGTGCCAGCAGCCAAGGCCGGGGGGCAAACTATGGCTACACCTTC,CASSQGRGANYGYTF
TRBV30,-,-,TRBJ1-5,TGTGCCTGGAGTGTTGGCAAGAGCAATCAGCCCCAGCATTTT,CAWSVGKSNQPQHF
TRBV20-1,-,-,TRBJ2-1,TGCAGTGCTAGTCGGGGCCACCCCTACAATGAGCAGTTCTTC,CSASRGHPYNEQFF
TRBV27,-,-,TRBJ1-2,TGTGCCAGCAGGTTAGGAGTGGACTATGGCTACACCTTC,CASRLGVDYGYTF
TRBV27,TRBD1,-,TRBJ2-7,TGTGCCAGCAGTCGGGACAGGGGGGCCCTGGGGTACGAGCAGTACTTC,CASSRDRGALGYEQYF
TRBV6-5,-,-,TRBJ1-1,TGTGCCAGCAGTTACAAAGTGGGGGGGGGTTTCAAAGCTTTCTTT,CASSYKVGGGFKAFF
TRBV6-6,-,-,TRBJ1-2,TGTGCCAGCAGTTGGGGGGACTCTTATGGCTACACCTTC,CASSWGDSYGYTF
TRBV12-5,TRBD1,-,TRBJ2-3,TGTGCTAGTGGTTGGACAGGGGAGGGTGGGCAGTATTTT,CASGWTGEGGQYF
TRBV6-5,-,-,TRBJ1-5,TGTGCCAGCAGTCCCTTGGCTGGAGTCAATCAGCCCCAGCATTTT,CASSPLAGVNQPQHF
TRBV6-5,-,-,TRBJ1-1,TGTGCCAGCAGCTTAGGGGCCATGGCGTCCGAAGCTTTCTTT,CASSLGAMASEAFF
TRBV7-2,-,once,TRBJ1-1,TGTGCCAGCAGCTTAGGGGTTAGGGGCAGGGCGAAAGCTGAAGCTTTCTTT,CASSLGVRGRAKAEAFF
TRBV5-1,-,-,TRBJ1-1,TGCGCCAGCAGTTTACAGGGGAACACTGAAGCTTTCTTT,CASSLQGNTEAFF
TRBV27,-,-,TRBJ2-5,TGTGCCAGCATGGGAGGCCGGGGAGAGACCCAGTACTTC,CASMGGRGETQYF
TRBV19,-,-,TRBJ2-7,TGTGCCAGTAGTATCCCGGGGACCTACGAGCAGTACTTC,CASSIPGTYEQYF
TRBV10-2,-,-,TRBJ1-5,TGCGCCAGCAGTGTTCACCCGACGGGTAATCAGCCCCAGCATTTT,CASSVHPTGNQPQHF
TRBV2,-,-,TRBJ1-3,TGTGCCAGCAGTGTTTCGGGCAGAATTTCCTCTGGAAACACCATATATTTT,CASSVSGRISSGNTIYF
TRBV3-1/TRBV3-2,-,-,TRBJ1-5,TGTGCCAGCAGCCAAGGGCGCAATCAGCCCCAGCATTTT,CASSQGRNQPQHF
TRBV9,-,-,TRBJ2-7,TGTGCCAGCAGCGTATATCCCTCTGCAGGGGAGTACGAGCAGTACTTC,CASSVYPSAGEYEQYF
TRBV9,TRBD1,-,TRBJ1-2,TGTGCCAGCAGCGTAGCCGGGACAGAGAAGGTCTATGGCTACACCTTC,CASSVAGTEKVYGYTF
TRBV6-5,-,few,TRBJ1-5,TGTGCCAGCAGCGGGAAGCTCTGGGAGCCCCAGCATTTT,CASSGKLWEPQHF
TRBV11-2,-,-,TRBJ1-1,TGTGCCAGCAGCTTAGCCACTGAAGCTTTCTTT,CASSLATEAFF
TRBV27,-,-,TRBJ2-2,TGTGCCAGCAGTTTATCGTACACCGGGGAGCTGTTTTTT,CASSLSYTGELFF
TRBV6-5,TRBD1,-,TRBJ2-7,TGTGCCAGCTCCGACAGGGGGGCCTACGAGCAGTACTTC,CASSDRGAYEQYF
TRBV27,-,-,TRBJ2-6,TGTGCCAGCAGCGAGTTTCCATTTTCCACGGGTGGTGGGGCCAACGTCCTGACTTTC,CASSEFPFSTGGGANVLTF
TRBV27,-,-,TRBJ1-6,TGTGCCAGCAGTTTATCGGCCGGTAGTTCACCCCTCCACTTT,CASSLSAGSSPLHF
TRBV4-1,-,-,TRBJ1-2,TGCGCCAGCAGCCAAGACAACTATGGCTACACCTTC,CASSQDNYGYTF
TRBV7-8,-,-,TRBJ1-1,TGTGCCAGCAGCTTATCCCAAGGACGGATGAACACTGAAGCTTTCTTT,CASSLSQGRMNTEAFF
TRBV30,-,few,TRBJ1-1,TGTGCCTGGAGTGAGTGGCCAGGTAAAATGAACACTGAAGCTTTCTTT,CAWSEWPGKMNTEAFF
TRBV5-1,TRBD1,-,TRBJ1-1,TGCGCCAGCAGCAGAGGGACAGGGCTAGCTGAAGCTTTCTTT,CASSRGTGLAEAFF
TRBV9,-,-,TRBJ1-1,TGTGCCAGCAGCGTAGGTAAAGGCATGAACACTGAAGCTTTCTTT,CASSVGKGMNTEAFF
TRBV7-8,-,-,TRBJ1-1,TGTGCCAGCAGTTCCGGGAGGGGTACTGAAGCTTTCTTT,CASSSGRGTEAFF
TRBV6-5,-,-,TRBJ1-4,TGTGCCAGCAGTTACGTTTCGACAACTAATGAAAAACTGTTTTTT,CASSYVSTTNEKLFF
TRBV29-1,-,-,TRBJ1-2,TGCAGCGCTACTTCGAACGCTAACTATGGCTACACCTTC,CSATSNANYGYTF
TRBV6-6,-,-,TRBJ1-2,TGTGCCAGCAGTACCGACAGGAATGGCTACACCTTC,CASSTDRNGYTF
TRBV15,TRBD1,-,TRBJ1-5,TGTGCCACCAGCAGAGATAACCAGGGGGTACGCCCCCAGCATTTT,CATSRDNQGVRPQHF
TRBV9,-,few,TRBJ2-1,TGTGCCAGCAGCGTAGGGCTTAGGGGCGGTGAGCAGTTCTTC,CASSVGLRGGEQFF
TRBV27,-,-,TRBJ2-2,TGTGCCAGCAGTTTTGGAACCGGGGAGCTGTTTTTT,CASSFGTGELFF
TRBV5-4,TRBD1,-,TRBJ2-7,TGTGCCAGCAGCTCCGGGACAGGGCTTTTCCACGAGCAGTACTTC,CASSSGTGLFHEQYF
TRBV19,TRBD1,-,TRBJ1-2,TGTGCCAGTAGGAAACAGGGGAACTATGGCTACACCTTC,CASRKQGNYGYTF
TRBV27,-,-,TRBJ1-2,TGTGCCAGCAGTTTAGGGAACTATGGCTACACCTTC,CASSLGNYGYTF